This TCR beta chain was recovered during a study of Graves' ophthalmopathy and Graves' hyperthyroidism. Findings of the study overall: At 65% to 71% sensitivity and approximately 74% specificity, the model predicted progression of the ophthalmopathy. A 13-signature model separated ophthalmopathy from stable hyperthyroidism, roughly 86% sensitivity, roughly 80% specificity. Most expanded clonotypes in thyroid above 0.001 frequency also showed up in blood.

RNA transcripts yielded amplified TCR beta CDR3 regions. After a first-round RT-PCR with HTBI primers, a second-round multiplex PCR was run. TCRdb itself ran the multiplex PCR reads through MiXCR, one entry per CDR3 protein. The sample consists of approximately 1.2 million distinct CDR3 sequences, approximately 35% of them appearing once. This clonotype was seen many times. Its antigen remains unidentified. Uncontrolled infections, pregnancy, lactation or other autoimmune diseases led to patient exclusion. The CDR3 is 12 residues long. With 9 bases removed from V and 7 bases from J, the gap between germline ends came to 15 bases. Germline lookup yields CDR1 SGHAT and CDR2 FQNNGV.

The source material was peripheral blood or thyroid tissue (not recorded which). This TCR derives from an adult man with Graves' hyperthyroidism. V is TRBV11-2 and J is TRBJ1-2, with a tentative D call TRBD1 (5 bases). The CDR3 nucleotides are TGTGCCAGTAGAGATCAGGGTCGTGGCTACACCTTC. This sequence encodes CASRDQGRGYTF.